Sequencing of this TCR beta chain was carried out in a study of shared clonotypes between healthy human individuals. Assay: immunoSEQ multiplex PCR; the TCRdb copy retains only in-frame clones and omits some. The sample lists more than 2 million clones; about 94% were seen once. This sequence was found in a man aged 18 to 30 in good health. The source material was naive CD4+ T cells sorted from blood. The subset is: CD45RA+ positively selected.

The CDR3 sequence is CASSTVHNTEAFF. The CDR3 DNA is TGTGCCAGCAGTACGGTCCATAACACTGAAGCTTTCTTT. The chain combines TRBV6-6 with TRBJ1-1; D remains unclear. This CDR3 spans 13 amino acids. The V gene lost 5 bases and the J gene lost 2 bases, with 9 bases spanning the gap. CDR1 is MNHNY, CDR2 SVGAGI, per germline (reference sequence).